The 26 T cell receptor beta chains reported below all come from one sample, sequenced in a study of blood T cell repertoires in COVID-19. The data were produced by immunoSEQ multiplex PCR, yet TCRdb's version contains in-frame clones alone and is incomplete. The sample lists roughly 500,000 clones; about nine tenths were seen once. Sequencing was carried out using PBMCs or T cells enriched from blood (not recorded which). Receptor source: a woman aged 55-69 years who had recovered from COVID-19.

The V gene is TRBV2, the J gene TRBJ2-2; possible D gene TRBD1, 6 bases. Germline assignment: CDR1 SNHLY and CDR2 FYNNEI. The CDR3 covers 15 residues. The V end was cut by 7 bases, the J end by 5 bases, with 17 bases between. This CDR3 reads CASTKDSGGTGELFF. DNA for the CDR3: TGTGCCAGCACTAAGGACAGCGGCGGAACCGGGGAGCTGTTTTTT.

J is TRBJ1-2 and V is TRBV15; D might be TRBD1 (5 bases). The CDR3 length is 12 residues. Germline V CDR1 and CDR2: LNHNV, YYDKDF (reference sequence). Trimming shortened V by 6 bases and J by 2 bases, and 7 bases separated the two germline ends. The CDR3 DNA reads as TGTGCCACCAGTCAGGGCAACTATGGCTACACCTTC. Encoded protein: CATSQGNYGYTF.

The chain carries TRBV7-8 and TRBJ1-2; tentatively, D is TRBD1 (6 bases). The CDR3 is 16 amino acids. Germline-derived CDR1 and CDR2 are SGHVS and FQNEAQ. Trimming shortened V by 4 bases and J by 7 bases, and 22 bases separated the two germline ends. Here the CDR3 reads CASSWTGTTDPFGYTF. CDR3 bases: TGTGCCAGCAGCTGGACCGGGACAACGGACCCCTTTGGCTACACCTTC.

The chain recombines TRBV2 with TRBJ1-3; possibly TRBD1 for D (5 bases). CDR1 and CDR2 (germline): SNHLY, FYNNEI. V was clipped by 4 bases and J by 4 bases, with 11 bases between them. The CDR3 spans 14 residues. The CDR3, as DNA: TGTGCCAGCAGTGGGCTGACAGTGGGAAACACCATATATTTT. The encoded protein is CASSGLTVGNTIYF.

The chain joins TRBV9 to TRBJ1-3; D is perhaps TRBD1 (6 bases). The ends were cut back, 3 bases at V and 1 base at J, with 11 bases in the middle. Germline V CDR1 and CDR2: SGDLS, YYNGEE. The CDR3 length is 15 residues. This CDR3 is CASSGGRGSGNTIYF. The CDR3 DNA sequence: TGTGCCAGCAGCGGGGGAAGGGGGTCTGGAAACACCATATATTTT. The full variable domain, with the rest looked up from reference TRBV9 and TRBJ1-3, is DSGVTQTPKHLITATGQRVTLRCSPRSGDLSVYWYQQSLDQGLQFLIQYYNGEERAKGNILERFSAQQFPDLHSELNLSSLELGDSALYFCASSGGRGSGNTIYFGEGSWLTVV.

The rearrangement links TRBV9 to TRBJ2-7; 10 bases fit TRBD1. Trimming removed 0 bases from V and 7 bases from J; junction bases left unmatched: 4. Germline lookup yields CDR1 SGDLS and CDR2 YYNGEE. This CDR3 contains 14 residues. CDR3 in amino acids: CASSVGTGGQEQYF. DNA of the CDR3: TGTGCCAGCAGCGTAGGGACAGGGGGACAAGAGCAGTACTTC. The full variable domain, with the rest looked up from reference TRBV9 and TRBJ2-7, is DSGVTQTPKHLITATGQRVTLRCSPRSGDLSVYWYQQSLDQGLQFLIQYYNGEERAKGNILERFSAQQFPDLHSELNLSSLELGDSALYFCASSVGTGGQEQYFGPGTRLTVT.

The chain carries TRBV9 and TRBJ1-3; D call uncertain. The CDR3 extends over 15 amino acids. From germline, CDR1 is SGDLS and CDR2 YYNGEE. Trimming pared 2 bases from V and 2 bases from J, leaving 11 bases between. CDR3 loop: CASSVSGVTGNTIYF. CDR3 sequence (DNA): TGTGCCAGCAGCGTTTCGGGAGTGACTGGAAACACCATATATTTT.

The chain carries TRBV19 and TRBJ2-7; 9 positions agree with TRBD1. CDR1 and CDR2 from the germline V gene are LNHDA and SQIVND (reference sequence). The V and J ends lost 5 bases and 2 bases, in that order; junction bases with no gene match: 7. The CDR3 runs to 15 residues. The CDR3 protein is CASSAGTGPTYEQYV. In nucleotides, the CDR3 is TGTGCCAGTAGTGCGGGGACAGGGCCGACCTACGAGCAGTACGTC.

V usage is TRBV5-1 and J usage is TRBJ1-3; D gene unclear. CDR3 length: 15 residues. V was shortened by 2 bases and J by 0 bases, with 9 bases between the two germline ends. Germline V gene sequence: CDR1 SGHRS, CDR2 YFSETQ. The CDR3 DNA is TGCGCCAGCAGCTTAATCGGGGTCTCTGGAAACACCATATATTTT. Amino acids: CASSLIGVSGNTIYF.

The rearrangement joins TRBV14 to TRBJ1-6; D gene uncertain. CDR1 and CDR2 (germline): SGHDN, FVKESK. The CDR3 consists of 15 residues. Deletions cut 1 base from V and 9 bases from J, with 13 bases between. The CDR3 sequence is CASSQVSQSSSPLHF. As DNA, the CDR3 is TGTGCCAGCAGCCAAGTTTCACAATCTAGTTCACCCCTCCACTTT. Full variable domain (remainder filled in from reference TRBV14 and TRBJ1-6): EAGVTQFPSHSVIEKGQTVTLRCDPISGHDNLYWYRRVMGKEIKFLLHFVKESKQDESGMPNNRFLAERTGGTYSTLKVQPAELEDSGVYFCASSQVSQSSSPLHFGNGTRLTVT.

The genes are TRBV2 and TRBJ2-1; D is undetermined. The CDR3 is 11 residues long. Trimming left V 7 bases short and J 5 bases short, with 6 bases between. Germline V CDR1 and CDR2: SNHLY, FYNNEI. This CDR3 reads CASTRNNEQFF. The CDR3, as DNA: TGTGCCAGCACCAGAAACAATGAGCAGTTCTTC.

The V and J genes are TRBV10-3 and TRBJ1-1, with TRBD1 as a possible D gene (6 bases). V lost 4 bases, J lost 2 bases, and 14 bases lay in between. The germline CDR1 and CDR2 sequences are ENHRY and SYGVKD. This CDR3 comprises 15 residues. CDR3: CAISVAGRGNTEAFF. Written as DNA, the CDR3 is TGTGCCATCAGTGTAGCTGGCAGGGGCAACACTGAAGCTTTCTTT.

CDR3 in amino acids: CASSPGQGVVPLHF. The CDR3 DNA is TGCGCCAGCAGCCCAGGACAGGGCGTAGTACCCCTCCACTTT. The chain recombines TRBV4-1 with TRBJ1-6; TRBD1 matches 8 bases. This CDR3 has 14 residues. The germline V gene has CDR1 MGHRA and CDR2 YSYEKL. The V and J ends lost 4 bases and 12 bases, in that order; junction bases with no gene match: 8.

This sequence joins TRBV6-5 and TRBJ1-6; no reliable D call. The CDR3 length is 15 residues. Germline-derived CDR1 and CDR2 are MNHEY and SVGAGI. Trimming pared 5 bases from V and 5 bases from J, leaving 13 bases between. CDR3 amino acids: CASSPLLTDNSPLHF. The CDR3 DNA reads TGTGCCAGCAGTCCGCTGCTCACGGATAATTCACCCCTCCACTTT.

The chain is built from TRBV5-1 and TRBJ2-2, with a weak D call TRBD1 (6 bases). The CDR3 is 17 residues long. CDR1 is SGHRS and CDR2 is YFSETQ in the germline V gene. V was trimmed by 4 bases and J by 0 bases, leaving 16 bases between them. The CDR3: CASSIQSRDTNTGELFF. CDR3 DNA: TGCGCCAGCAGCATCCAATCCCGGGACACGAACACCGGGGAGCTGTTTTTT.

The V and J genes are TRBV4-1 and TRBJ2-1; the D gene is possibly TRBD1 (6 bases). The V gene lost 1 base and the J gene lost 2 bases, with 15 bases spanning the gap. Germline CDR1 is MGHRA and CDR2 is YSYEKL. The CDR3 contains 17 residues. DNA of the CDR3: TGCGCCAGCAGCCAAGCCGCTAACAGGGTTCCCTACAATGAGCAGTTCTTC. Translated, it gives CASSQAANRVPYNEQFF.

The V call is TRBV14, the J call TRBJ1-5; 7 bases agree with TRBD1. The V segment lost 4 bases and the J segment 9 bases; nucleotides outside the gene matches: 6. The V gene's germline CDR1 is SGHDN and CDR2 FVKESK. The CDR3 has 13 amino acids. The chain's CDR3 is CASSRDSGLPQHF. In nucleotides, the CDR3 is TGTGCCAGCAGCCGGGACAGCGGACTGCCCCAGCATTTT.

This sequence joins TRBV7-8 and TRBJ1-2, with 8 bases that match TRBD1. V shed 1 base, J shed 5 bases, and the junction held 6 bases outside the gene matches. The CDR3 runs 15 residues. From germline, CDR1 is SGHVS and CDR2 FQNEAQ. In nucleotides, the CDR3 is TGTGCCAGCAGCTTAGAGGACAGGGTAGGATATGGCTACACCTTC. It specifies CASSLEDRVGYGYTF.

The rearrangement joins TRBV2 to TRBJ1-5, with D possibly TRBD1 on 5 matching bases. V was pared by 10 bases and J by 4 bases, with 17 bases between. CDR3 length equals 14 residues. Germline V gene sequence: CDR1 SNHLY, CDR2 FYNNEI. CDR3 amino acids: CATSDKFRNQPQHF. As DNA, the CDR3 is TGTGCCACCTCGGACAAGTTCCGGAATCAGCCCCAGCATTTT. Supplemented by reference TRBV2 and TRBJ1-5, the full variable domain reads EPEVTQTPSHQVTQMGQEVILRCVPISNHLYFYWYRQILGQKVEFLVSFYNNEISEKSEIFDDQFSVERPDGSNFTLKIRSTKLEDSAMYFCATSDKFRNQPQHFGDGTRLSIL.

This chain uses TRBV12-5 with TRBJ1-6, with TRBD1 matching over 8 bases. This CDR3 contains 17 residues. Looked up from germline, CDR1 is LGHNT and CDR2 is FRNRAP. The trim removed 0 bases at V and 0 bases at J, leaving 1 base unmatched. The CDR3 spells CASGLVDRGSYNSPLHF. The DNA for the CDR3 is TGTGCTAGTGGTTTGGTAGACAGGGGCTCCTATAATTCACCCCTCCACTTT.

The chain couples TRBV27 to TRBJ1-2, with D unresolved. Trimming pared 4 bases from V and 1 base from J, leaving 13 bases between. CDR1 is MNHEY, CDR2 SMNVEV, per germline (reference sequence). CDR3 length: 15 residues. The CDR3 DNA reads as TGTGCCAGCAGTTATACACACATAAATAACTATGGCTACACCTTC. Amino acid sequence: CASSYTHINNYGYTF.

The chain links TRBV19 to TRBJ1-4; D is perhaps TRBD1 (5 bases). From germline, CDR1 is LNHDA and CDR2 SQIVND (reference sequence). This CDR3 spans 16 amino acids. V shed 2 bases and J shed 7 bases, with 17 bases lying between them. CDR3 sequence (DNA): TGTGCCAGTAGTATATCCCGGGGGATCCGAGCTGAAAAACTGTTTTTT. Amino acid sequence: CASSISRGIRAEKLFF.

The rearrangement joins TRBV6-5 to TRBJ2-2, with 11 bases matching TRBD2. CDR1 is MNHEY and CDR2 is SVGAGI in the germline V gene. V lost 8 bases, J lost 5 bases, and 1 base stayed unmatched. The CDR3 is 13 residues long. The CDR3: CASRTSGTGELFF. The CDR3 coding sequence is TGTGCCAGCCGGACTAGCGGGACCGGGGAGCTGTTTTTT.

This clone was seen a few times. The chain links TRBV19 to TRBJ1-1, with TRBD1 as a possible D gene (5 bases). This CDR3 has 13 residues. CDR1 is LNHDA, CDR2 SQIVND, per germline (reference sequence). V gave up 7 bases and J gave up 4 bases, with 13 bases separating them. CDR3 DNA: TGTGCCAGTACCCTTCTTAGGGGCACTGAAGCTTTCTTT. It translates to CASTLLRGTEAFF.

The chain uses TRBV10-3 and TRBJ2-1, with 12 bases that match TRBD2. The junction had 7 bases not matched to a gene; V was cut back by 0 bases and J by 10 bases. CDR1 is ENHRY, CDR2 SYGVKD, per germline. This CDR3 contains 16 residues. The CDR3 bases are TGTGCCATCAGTGAGTCGGGGACTACTAGCGGGGGGGAGCAGTTCTTC. This gives the protein CAISESGTTSGGEQFF.

The gene calls are TRBV11-2 and TRBJ2-3, with 9 bases matching TRBD2. Germline V gene lookup returns CDR1 SGHAT and CDR2 FQNNGV. The CDR3 consists of 16 residues. J lost 4 bases, V lost 6 bases, and 11 bases had no gene match. This CDR3 is CASRMAGGNFPDTQYF. CDR3 sequence (DNA): TGTGCCAGCAGGATGGCGGGGGGGAATTTCCCAGATACGCAGTATTTT.